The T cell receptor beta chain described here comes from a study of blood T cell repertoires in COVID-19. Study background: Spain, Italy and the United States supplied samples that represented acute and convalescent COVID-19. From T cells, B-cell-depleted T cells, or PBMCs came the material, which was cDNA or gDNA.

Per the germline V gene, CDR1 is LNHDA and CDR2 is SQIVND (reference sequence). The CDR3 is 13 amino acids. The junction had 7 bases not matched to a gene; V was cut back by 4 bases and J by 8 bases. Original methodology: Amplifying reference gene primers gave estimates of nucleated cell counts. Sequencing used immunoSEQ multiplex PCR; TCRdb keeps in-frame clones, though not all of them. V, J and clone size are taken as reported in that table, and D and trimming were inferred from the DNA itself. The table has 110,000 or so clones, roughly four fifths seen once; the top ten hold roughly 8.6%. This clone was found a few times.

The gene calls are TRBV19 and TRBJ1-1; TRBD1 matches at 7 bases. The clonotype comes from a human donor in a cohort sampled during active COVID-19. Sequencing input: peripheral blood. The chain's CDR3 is CASSTAGGTEAFF. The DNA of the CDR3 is TGTGCCAGTAGTACGGCAGGGGGTACCGAAGCTTTCTTT.